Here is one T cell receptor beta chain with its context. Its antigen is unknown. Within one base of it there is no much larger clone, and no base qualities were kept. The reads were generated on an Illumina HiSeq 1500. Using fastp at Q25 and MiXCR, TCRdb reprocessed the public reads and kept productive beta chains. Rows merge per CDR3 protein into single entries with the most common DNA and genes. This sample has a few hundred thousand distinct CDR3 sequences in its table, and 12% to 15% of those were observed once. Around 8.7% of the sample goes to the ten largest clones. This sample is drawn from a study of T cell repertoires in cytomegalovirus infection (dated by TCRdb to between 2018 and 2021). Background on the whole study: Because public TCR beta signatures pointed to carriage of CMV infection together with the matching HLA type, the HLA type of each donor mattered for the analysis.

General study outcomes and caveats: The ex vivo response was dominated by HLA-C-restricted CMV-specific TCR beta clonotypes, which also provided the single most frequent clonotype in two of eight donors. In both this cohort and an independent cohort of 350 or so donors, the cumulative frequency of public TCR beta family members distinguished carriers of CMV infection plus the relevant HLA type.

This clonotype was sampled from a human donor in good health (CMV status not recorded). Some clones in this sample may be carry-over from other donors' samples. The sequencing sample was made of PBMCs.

In nucleotide form, the sequence is TGCAGCGTTGCGCGGGACGACACCTACGAGCAGTACTTC. Protein translation: CSVARDDTYEQYF. The receptor chain draws on TRBV29-1 and TRBJ2-7; TRBD2 could be the D gene, as 6 bases match. The CDR3 runs 13 residues from the cysteine to the phenylalanine. Here the CDR3 DNA is all that survives: 39 bases in frame from base 1. V was cut back by 4 bases and J by 2 bases, leaving a gap of 12 bases between them. CDR1 and CDR2 are read off the germline V gene as SQVTM and ANQGSEA.